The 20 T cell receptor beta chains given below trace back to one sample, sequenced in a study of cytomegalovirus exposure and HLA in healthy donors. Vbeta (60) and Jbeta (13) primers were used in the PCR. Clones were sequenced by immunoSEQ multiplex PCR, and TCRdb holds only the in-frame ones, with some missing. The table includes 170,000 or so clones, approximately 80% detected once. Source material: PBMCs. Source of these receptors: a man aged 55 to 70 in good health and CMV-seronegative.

The CDR3 nucleotides are TGTGCCAGCAGTGGGGGCTGGACAGCGGTCGGTCAGCCCCAGCATTTT. This gives the protein CASSGGWTAVGQPQHF. The chain has TRBV6-1 and TRBJ1-5; TRBD1 is a possible D gene (6 bases). V shed 4 bases and J shed 6 bases, with 19 bases lying between them. The CDR3 covers 16 residues. Germline V gene data show CDR1 as MNHNS and CDR2 as SASEGT.

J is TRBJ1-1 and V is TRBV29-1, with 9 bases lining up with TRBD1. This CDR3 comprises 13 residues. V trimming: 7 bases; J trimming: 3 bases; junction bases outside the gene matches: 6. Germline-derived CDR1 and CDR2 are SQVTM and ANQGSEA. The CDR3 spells CSGRQGGDTEAFF. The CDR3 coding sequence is TGCAGCGGCCGACAGGGGGGCGACACTGAAGCTTTCTTT.

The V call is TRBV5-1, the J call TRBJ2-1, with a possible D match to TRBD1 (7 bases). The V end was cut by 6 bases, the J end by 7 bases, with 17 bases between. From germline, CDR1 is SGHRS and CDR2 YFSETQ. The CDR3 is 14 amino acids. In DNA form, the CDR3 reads TGCGCCAGCAACAGACAGGGAGGTTTAAATGAGCAGTTCTTC. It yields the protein CASNRQGGLNEQFF.

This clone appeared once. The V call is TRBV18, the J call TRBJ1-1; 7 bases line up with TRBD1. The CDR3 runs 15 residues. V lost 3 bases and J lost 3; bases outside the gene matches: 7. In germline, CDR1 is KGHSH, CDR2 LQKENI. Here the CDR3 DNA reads TGTGCCAGCTCACCTAAGACAGGGTCGGACACTGAAGCTTTCTTT. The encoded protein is CASSPKTGSDTEAFF.

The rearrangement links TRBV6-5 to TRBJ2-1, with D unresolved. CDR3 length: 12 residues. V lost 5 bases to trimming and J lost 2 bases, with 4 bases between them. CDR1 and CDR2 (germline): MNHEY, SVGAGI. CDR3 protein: CASSATYNEQFF. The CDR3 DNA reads TGTGCCAGCAGTGCTACCTACAATGAGCAGTTCTTC.

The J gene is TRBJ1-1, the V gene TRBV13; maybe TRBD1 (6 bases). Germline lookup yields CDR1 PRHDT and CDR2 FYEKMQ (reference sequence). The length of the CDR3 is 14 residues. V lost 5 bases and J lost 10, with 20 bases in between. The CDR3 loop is CASSATGGTGGAFF. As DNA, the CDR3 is TGTGCCAGCAGCGCGACAGGAGGTACGGGGGGAGCTTTCTTT. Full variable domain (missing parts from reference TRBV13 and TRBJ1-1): AAGVIQSPRHLIKEKRETATLKCYPIPRHDTVYWYQQGPGQDPQFLISFYEKMQSDKGSIPDRFSAQQFSDYHSELNMSSLELGDSALYFCASSATGGTGGAFFGQGTRLTVV.

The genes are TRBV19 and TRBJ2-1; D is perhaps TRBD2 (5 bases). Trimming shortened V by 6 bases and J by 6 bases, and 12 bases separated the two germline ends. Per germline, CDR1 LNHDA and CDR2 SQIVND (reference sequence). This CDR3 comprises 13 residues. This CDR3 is CASRTTSSNEQFF. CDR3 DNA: TGTGCCAGTAGGACAACTAGTAGCAATGAGCAGTTCTTC.

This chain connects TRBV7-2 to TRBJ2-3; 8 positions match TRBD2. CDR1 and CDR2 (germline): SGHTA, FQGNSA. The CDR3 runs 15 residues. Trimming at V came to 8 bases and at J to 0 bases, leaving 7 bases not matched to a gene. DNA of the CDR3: TGTGCCAGCGGAACTCTAGCGGGCAGCACAGATACGCAGTATTTT. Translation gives CASGTLAGSTDTQYF. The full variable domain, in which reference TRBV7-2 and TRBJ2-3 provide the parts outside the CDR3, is GAGVSQSPSNKVTEKGKDVELRCDPISGHTALYWYRQSLGQGLEFLIYFQGNSAPDKSGLPSDRFSAERTGGSVSTLTIQRTQQEDSAVYLCASGTLAGSTDTQYFGPGTRLTVL.

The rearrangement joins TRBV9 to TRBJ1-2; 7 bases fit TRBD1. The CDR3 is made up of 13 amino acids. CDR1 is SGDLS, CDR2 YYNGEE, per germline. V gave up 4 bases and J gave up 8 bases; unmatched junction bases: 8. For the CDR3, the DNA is TGTGCCAGCAGCACCCAAAACAGGGGCGGCTACACCTTC. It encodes CASSTQNRGGYTF. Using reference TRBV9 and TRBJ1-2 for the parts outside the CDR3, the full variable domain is DSGVTQTPKHLITATGQRVTLRCSPRSGDLSVYWYQQSLDQGLQFLIQYYNGEERAKGNILERFSAQQFPDLHSELNLSSLELGDSALYFCASSTQNRGGYTFGSGTRLTVV.

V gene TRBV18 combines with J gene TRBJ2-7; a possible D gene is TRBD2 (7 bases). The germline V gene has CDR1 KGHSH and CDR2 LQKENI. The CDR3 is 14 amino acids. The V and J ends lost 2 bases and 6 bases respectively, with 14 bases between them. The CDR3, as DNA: TGTGCCAGCTCACCATCTCGGGGGGCCGGCGAGCAGTACTTC. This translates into CASSPSRGAGEQYF.

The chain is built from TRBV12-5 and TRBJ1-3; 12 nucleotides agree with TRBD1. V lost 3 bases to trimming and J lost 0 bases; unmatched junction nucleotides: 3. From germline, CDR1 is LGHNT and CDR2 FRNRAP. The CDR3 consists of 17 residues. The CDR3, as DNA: TGTGCTAGTGGTTTTGGGACAGGGGGCCACTCTGGAAACACCATATATTTT. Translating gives CASGFGTGGHSGNTIYF.

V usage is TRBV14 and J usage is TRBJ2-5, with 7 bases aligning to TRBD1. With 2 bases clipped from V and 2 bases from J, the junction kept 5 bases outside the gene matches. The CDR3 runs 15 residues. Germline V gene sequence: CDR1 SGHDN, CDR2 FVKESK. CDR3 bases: TGTGCCAGCAGCCAAATCCGGACAGGTCAAGAGACCCAGTACTTC. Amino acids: CASSQIRTGQETQYF. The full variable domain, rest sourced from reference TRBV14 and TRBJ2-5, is EAGVTQFPSHSVIEKGQTVTLRCDPISGHDNLYWYRRVMGKEIKFLLHFVKESKQDESGMPNNRFLAERTGGTYSTLKVQPAELEDSGVYFCASSQIRTGQETQYFGPGTRLLVL.

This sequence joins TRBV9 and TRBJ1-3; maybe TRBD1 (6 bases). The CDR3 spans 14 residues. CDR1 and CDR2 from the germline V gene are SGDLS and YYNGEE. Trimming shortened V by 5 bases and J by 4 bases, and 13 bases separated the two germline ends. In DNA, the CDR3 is TGTGCCAGCAGTCCAAACAGGGCCGGAAACACCATATATTTT. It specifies CASSPNRAGNTIYF.

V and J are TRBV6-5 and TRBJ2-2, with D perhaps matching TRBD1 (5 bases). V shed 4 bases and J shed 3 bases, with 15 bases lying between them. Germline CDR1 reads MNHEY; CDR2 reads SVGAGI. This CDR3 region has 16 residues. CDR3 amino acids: CASSSVDDSYTGELFF. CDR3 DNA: TGTGCCAGCAGTTCGGTGGATGACAGTTACACCGGGGAGCTGTTTTTT.

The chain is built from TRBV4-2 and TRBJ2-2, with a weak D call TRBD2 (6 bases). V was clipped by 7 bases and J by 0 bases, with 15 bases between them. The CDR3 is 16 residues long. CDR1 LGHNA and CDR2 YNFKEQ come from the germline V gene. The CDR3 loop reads CASKVSTGANTGELFF. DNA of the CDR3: TGTGCCAGCAAGGTTTCCACGGGAGCGAACACCGGGGAGCTGTTTTTT.

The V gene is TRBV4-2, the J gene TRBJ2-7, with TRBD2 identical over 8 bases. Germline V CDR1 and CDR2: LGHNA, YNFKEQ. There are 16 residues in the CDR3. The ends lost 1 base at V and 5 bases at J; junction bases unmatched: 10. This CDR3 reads CASSQVVGLVEDEQYF. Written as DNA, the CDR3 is TGTGCCAGCAGCCAAGTGGTGGGACTAGTCGAAGACGAGCAGTACTTC.

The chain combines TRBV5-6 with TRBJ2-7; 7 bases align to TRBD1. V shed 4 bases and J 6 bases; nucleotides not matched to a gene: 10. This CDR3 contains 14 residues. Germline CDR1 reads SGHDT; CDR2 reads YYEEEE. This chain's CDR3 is CASSPRQGTGEQYF. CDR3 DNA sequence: TGTGCCAGCAGCCCTCGACAGGGAACGGGCGAGCAGTACTTC.

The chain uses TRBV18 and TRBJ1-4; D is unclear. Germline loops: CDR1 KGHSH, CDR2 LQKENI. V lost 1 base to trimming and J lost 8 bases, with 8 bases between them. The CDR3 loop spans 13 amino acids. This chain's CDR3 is CASSPQGGEKLFF. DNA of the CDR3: TGTGCCAGCTCACCACAGGGAGGAGAAAAACTGTTTTTT.

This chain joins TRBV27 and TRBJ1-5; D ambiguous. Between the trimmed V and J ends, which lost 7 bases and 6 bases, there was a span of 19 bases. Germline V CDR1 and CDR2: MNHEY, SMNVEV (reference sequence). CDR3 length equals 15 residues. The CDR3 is CASTAGSSGGQPQHF. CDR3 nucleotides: TGTGCCAGCACTGCGGGATCGTCTGGTGGTCAGCCCCAGCATTTT.

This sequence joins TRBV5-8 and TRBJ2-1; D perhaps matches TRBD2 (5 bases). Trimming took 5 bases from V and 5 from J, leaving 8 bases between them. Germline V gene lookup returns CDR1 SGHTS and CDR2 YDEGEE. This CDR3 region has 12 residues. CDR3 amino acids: CASRRAHNEQFF. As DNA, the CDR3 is TGTGCCAGCAGGCGGGCACACAATGAGCAGTTCTTC. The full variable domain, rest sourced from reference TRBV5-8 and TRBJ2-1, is EAGVTQSPTHLIKTRGQQATLRCSPISGHTSVYWYQQALGLGLQFLLWYDEGEERNRGNFPPRFSGRQFPNYSSELNVNALELEDSALYLCASRRAHNEQFFGPGTRLTVL.